One and the same sample provided the 31 T cell receptor beta chains below, sequenced in a study of cytomegalovirus exposure and HLA in healthy donors. Use of 60 Vbeta and 13 Jbeta primers characterized the PCR. Sequencing was performed with immunoSEQ multiplex PCR; in TCRdb, only in-frame clones are kept and a portion is missing. The sample comprises some 130,000 clones, 75% to 85% of which are singletons, and about 2.5% rests with the top ten. Sequencing was done on a sample of PBMCs. These receptors were collected from a man aged 45-65 years in good health and CMV-seronegative.

The V call is TRBV5-1, the J call TRBJ2-2; perhaps TRBD1 as D (6 bases). Germline lookup yields CDR1 SGHRS and CDR2 YFSETQ. This CDR3 has 15 amino acids. V dropped 0 bases and J dropped 5 bases, with 11 bases sitting between them. This CDR3 is CASSLDRVITGELFF. The CDR3 coding sequence is TGCGCCAGCAGCTTGGACAGGGTAATTACCGGGGAGCTGTTTTTT.

This clone was seen a single time. J is TRBJ2-6 and V is TRBV5-1; the D is unclear. Germline V lookup: CDR1 SGHRS, CDR2 YFSETQ. This CDR3 is built from 12 residues. The V gene lost 7 bases and the J gene lost 4 bases, with 6 bases spanning the gap. The CDR3 DNA is TGCGCCAGCTCCCTCGGGGCCAACGTCCTGACTTTC. It specifies CASSLGANVLTF.

The chain is built from TRBV10-3 and TRBJ1-1, with TRBD1 as a possible D gene (5 bases). The V gene lost 5 bases and the J gene lost 0 bases, with 7 bases spanning the gap. Per the germline V gene, CDR1 is ENHRY and CDR2 is SYGVKD. CDR3 length: 13 residues. DNA of the CDR3: TGTGCCATCAGTCAGGGAATGAACACTGAAGCTTTCTTT. Its translation: CAISQGMNTEAFF.

The chain employs TRBV5-1 and TRBJ1-4; no reliable D call. The germline V gene has CDR1 SGHRS and CDR2 YFSETQ. The CDR3 consists of 15 residues. The V and J ends lost 4 bases and 4 bases respectively, with 14 bases between them. In nucleotides, the CDR3 is TGCGCCAGCAGCCGCGAGTCTAGAGGTAATGAAAAACTGTTTTTT. Translated: CASSRESRGNEKLFF.

The chain couples TRBV6-5 to TRBJ2-1; 11 positions agree with TRBD1. The CDR3 is made up of 14 amino acids. Germline V CDR1 and CDR2: MNHEY, SVGAGI. The J segment lost 8 bases and the V segment lost 8 bases, leaving 8 bases of the junction unmatched. CDR3 in DNA: TGTGCCAGCGCGATGGGACAGGGGGGCTATGAGCAGTTCTTC. Amino acids: CASAMGQGGYEQFF.

The V call is TRBV7-2, the J call TRBJ2-1; D unclear. Trimming pared 1 base from V and 7 bases from J, leaving 11 bases between. The CDR3 covers 14 residues. Germline assignment: CDR1 SGHTA and CDR2 FQGNSA. CDR3 sequence: CASSLVFRSNEQFF. The CDR3 DNA reads as TGTGCCAGCAGCTTAGTGTTTCGGTCTAATGAGCAGTTCTTC.

The chain couples TRBV25-1 to TRBJ2-7; possible D gene TRBD2, 5 bases. The CDR3 is 14 residues long. V dropped 4 bases and J dropped 5 bases, with 15 bases sitting between them. Germline V gives CDR1 MGHDK, CDR2 SYGVNS. CDR3: CASSAFSSQNEQYF. The CDR3 bases are TGTGCCAGCAGTGCTTTCTCTAGCCAAAACGAGCAGTACTTC.

The chain links TRBV5-4 to TRBJ1-1; D might be TRBD1 (6 bases). The germline gives CDR1 SGHNT, CDR2 YYREEE (reference sequence). The V end lost 4 bases, the J end lost 4 bases, and 11 bases lay between the germline ends. The CDR3 loop spans 13 amino acids. CDR3 bases: TGTGCCAGCAGCCCTCAGGGGCCCACTGAAGCTTTCTTT. It translates to CASSPQGPTEAFF.

This sequence joins TRBV5-1 and TRBJ2-3; possible D gene TRBD2, 5 bases. Trimming left V 1 base short and J 7 bases short, with 10 bases between. The CDR3 spans 13 residues. CDR1 is SGHRS, CDR2 YFSETQ, per germline. The CDR3 sequence: CASSLRRGNTQYF. The CDR3 nucleotides read TGCGCCAGCAGCTTGCGGAGAGGGAATACGCAGTATTTT. The complete variable domain, with remaining parts taken from reference TRBV5-1 and TRBJ2-3, reads KAGVTQTPRYLIKTRGQQVTLSCSPISGHRSVSWYQQTPGQGLQFLFEYFSETQRNKGNFPGRFSGRQFSNSRSEMNVSTLELGDSALYLCASSLRRGNTQYFGPGTRLTVL.

CDR3 in amino acids: CASSSSRDRVDYGYTF. The DNA of the CDR3 is TGTGCCAGCAGCTCGTCCCGGGACAGGGTCGACTATGGCTACACCTTC. The chain couples TRBV7-9 to TRBJ1-2; 9 positions agree with TRBD1. The CDR3 spans 16 residues. V lost 4 bases to trimming and J lost 3 bases; unmatched junction nucleotides: 9. Germline loops: CDR1 SEHNR, CDR2 FQNEAQ (reference sequence). The full variable domain, in which reference TRBV7-9 and TRBJ1-2 provide the parts outside the CDR3, is DTGVSQNPRHKITKRGQNVTFRCDPISEHNRLYWYRQTLGQGPEFLTYFQNEAQLEKSRLLSDRFSAERPKGSFSTLEIQRTEQGDSAMYLCASSSSRDRVDYGYTFGSGTRLTVV.

This clone was counted only a few times. The chain joins TRBV7-9 to TRBJ2-2; D gene uncertain. The CDR3 covers 12 residues. Germline V gene lookup returns CDR1 SEHNR and CDR2 FQNEAQ (reference sequence). Deletions cut 8 bases from V and 7 bases from J, with 11 bases between. The CDR3 region is CASGSERGELFF. The CDR3 coding sequence is TGTGCCAGCGGATCGGAGCGCGGGGAGCTGTTTTTT. Complete variable domain (other parts from reference TRBV7-9 and TRBJ2-2): DTGVSQNPRHKITKRGQNVTFRCDPISEHNRLYWYRQTLGQGPEFLTYFQNEAQLEKSRLLSDRFSAERPKGSFSTLEIQRTEQGDSAMYLCASGSERGELFFGEGSRLTVL.

J is TRBJ2-7 and V is TRBV27; the D gene is possibly TRBD2 (5 bases). V was cut by 2 bases and J by 5 bases, with 13 bases left in between. The CDR3 has 14 amino acids. The germline V gene has CDR1 MNHEY and CDR2 SMNVEV (reference sequence). CDR3 residues: CASSLAGQDNEQYF. In nucleotides, the CDR3 is TGTGCCAGCAGTTTAGCGGGCCAAGACAACGAGCAGTACTTC.

The chain combines TRBV7-8 with TRBJ2-1, with TRBD1 matching 12 bases. V shed 5 bases and J 7 bases; nucleotides not matched to a gene: 6. The CDR3 is made up of 15 amino acids. Germline V gene data show CDR1 as SGHVS and CDR2 as FQNEAQ. CDR3 sequence: CASSLGQGARNEQFF. The DNA for the CDR3 is TGTGCCAGCAGCCTGGGACAGGGGGCCAGAAATGAGCAGTTCTTC.

The rearrangement uses TRBV4-1 and TRBJ2-2; no clear D gene. Looked up from germline, CDR1 is MGHRA and CDR2 is YSYEKL. CDR3 length: 15 residues. Trimming removed 1 base from V and 0 bases from J, with 6 bases in between. CDR3 DNA: TGCGCCAGCAGCCAAGCGGGTTCGAACACCGGGGAGCTGTTTTTT. Protein sequence: CASSQAGSNTGELFF.

This clone has a handful of counts. V usage is TRBV6-1 and J usage is TRBJ2-7; no clear D. Trimming cost V 3 bases and J 4 bases, with 13 bases left between them. This CDR3 contains 14 residues. CDR1 is MNHNS, CDR2 SASEGT, per germline. The chain's CDR3 is CASSDAQGAYEQYF. The CDR3 DNA sequence: TGTGCCAGCAGTGACGCGCAAGGAGCATACGAGCAGTACTTC.

The chain uses TRBV29-1 and TRBJ1-1; D gene uncertain. Germline V lookup: CDR1 SQVTM, CDR2 ANQGSEA. The V end was cut by 7 bases, the J end by 2 bases, with 17 bases between. This CDR3 has 14 amino acids. The CDR3 nucleotides are TGCAGCGCCACCAGGAGCACTAGAAACACTGAAGCTTTCTTT. It specifies CSATRSTRNTEAFF.

The CDR3 sequence is CASSPAGGETQYF. In DNA, the CDR3 is TGTGCCAGCTCACCAGCGGGGGGAGAGACCCAGTACTTC. This chain joins TRBV18 and TRBJ2-5; TRBD2 agrees at 8 bases. V lost 2 bases to trimming and J lost 4 bases; unmatched junction nucleotides: 0. The CDR3 loop spans 13 amino acids. Germline V CDR1 and CDR2: KGHSH, LQKENI.

The chain combines TRBV2 with TRBJ1-5, with 8 bases that match TRBD1. From germline, CDR1 is SNHLY and CDR2 FYNNEI. CDR3 size: 15 residues. With 6 bases clipped from V and 4 bases from J, the junction kept 8 bases outside the gene matches. CDR3 region: CASSGRQGLNQPQHF. The CDR3 DNA reads TGTGCCAGCAGCGGAAGACAGGGGTTAAATCAGCCCCAGCATTTT.

This clone was observed a single time. One end of the junction fails to match germline, which may point to a read error. V gene TRBV2 combines with J gene TRBJ1-1; D is unresolved. Germline V CDR1 and CDR2: SNHLY, FYNNEI. The CDR3 runs to 14 residues. The CDR3 here is CASTEREVNTEAFF. CDR3 DNA: TGTGCCAGCACTGAACGGGAGGTGAACACTGAAGCTTTCTTT.

V and J are TRBV5-1 and TRBJ1-2, with D hard to call. The V and J ends lost 6 bases and 0 bases respectively, with 9 bases between them. Germline CDR1 and CDR2: SGHRS and YFSETQ. CDR3 length: 13 amino acids. Here the CDR3 DNA reads TGCGCCAGCACCGGGGTCACTAACTATGGCTACACCTTC. It encodes CASTGVTNYGYTF.

V usage is TRBV5-5 and J usage is TRBJ2-7, with a possible D match to TRBD1 (6 bases). Trimming left V 4 bases short and J 3 bases short, with 11 bases between. This CDR3 comprises 13 residues. CDR1 is SGHKS and CDR2 is YYEKEE in the germline V gene (reference sequence). CDR3 bases: TGTGCCAGCAGCCGGGACATCAACTACGAGCAGTACTTC. As protein: CASSRDINYEQYF.

The V and J genes are TRBV9 and TRBJ1-6, with a tentative D call TRBD1 (5 bases). The CDR3 is made up of 17 amino acids. V was cut by 3 bases and J by 4 bases, with 17 bases left in between. Germline CDR1 SGDLS, CDR2 YYNGEE. As DNA, the CDR3 is TGTGCCAGCAGCGAGGGGTCGTCGGACGCGTATAATTCACCCCTCCACTTT. It encodes CASSEGSSDAYNSPLHF.

The gene calls are TRBV6-5 and TRBJ1-2; maybe TRBD1 (5 bases). Germline V CDR1 and CDR2: MNHEY, SVGAGI. This CDR3 is 14 amino acids long. The V gene lost 0 bases and the J gene lost 7 bases, with 12 bases spanning the gap. CDR3 amino acids: CASSYSSREGGYTF. The CDR3 nucleotides are TGTGCCAGCAGTTACTCCTCCAGGGAGGGTGGCTACACCTTC.

The V gene is TRBV5-5, the J gene TRBJ2-7; TRBD1 matches 9 bases. V was clipped by 4 bases and J by 5 bases; unmatched bases: 7. The CDR3 consists of 14 residues. From germline, CDR1 is SGHKS and CDR2 YYEKEE (reference sequence). The CDR3 protein is CASSPPGQGNEQYF. CDR3 coding DNA: TGTGCCAGCAGCCCACCGGGACAGGGTAACGAGCAGTACTTC.

This chain uses TRBV2 with TRBJ2-1; D call uncertain. V shed 5 bases and J shed 10 bases, with 12 bases lying between them. In germline, CDR1 is SNHLY, CDR2 FYNNEI. CDR3 length: 12 amino acids. CDR3 nucleotides: TGTGCCAGCAGTAGAGGTTCAGCGGAGCAGTTCTTC. It specifies CASSRGSAEQFF.

This clone has just one count. One end of the junction varies from germline; a read error may be responsible. The V and J genes are TRBV7-3 and TRBJ2-1; D not resolved. The CDR3 is 14 amino acids. Germline CDR1 reads SGHTA; CDR2 reads FQGTGA. The CDR3 DNA follows: TGTGCCAGCAGCCTAACTCCCCTAGGCGATGAGCAGTTCTTC. This gives the protein CASSLTPLGDEQFF.

The V gene is TRBV5-6, the J gene TRBJ1-6, with D maybe TRBD1 (5 bases). V lost 6 bases to trimming and J lost 4 bases, with 17 bases between them. Germline V gene data show CDR1 as SGHDT and CDR2 as YYEEEE. This CDR3 spans 16 amino acids. CDR3 coding DNA: TGTGCCAGCAACGGGGGTGGGGAACTTTATAATTCACCCCTCCACTTT. As protein: CASNGGGELYNSPLHF.

V usage is TRBV4-1 and J usage is TRBJ1-4; D gene uncertain. V was cut by 4 bases and J by 7 bases, with 16 bases left in between. The CDR3 runs to 15 residues. Germline loops: CDR1 MGHRA, CDR2 YSYEKL. DNA for the CDR3: TGCGCCAGCAGCCTGGGCCCATCACATGGTGAAAAACTGTTTTTT. Translating it yields CASSLGPSHGEKLFF.

This clone was seen a handful of times. The V call is TRBV2, the J call TRBJ2-1, with 10 bases aligning to TRBD1. V lost 3 bases, J lost 7 bases, and 6 bases stayed unmatched. The CDR3 length is 15 residues. From germline, CDR1 is SNHLY and CDR2 FYNNEI. This CDR3 reads CASSDFGTGVNEQFF. CDR3 nucleotides: TGTGCCAGCAGTGATTTTGGGACAGGGGTGAATGAGCAGTTCTTC.

The rearrangement links TRBV19 to TRBJ1-3; TRBD1 agrees at 8 bases. Germline assignment: CDR1 LNHDA and CDR2 SQIVND (reference sequence). With V trimmed by 3 bases and J by 2 bases, 12 bases remained unmatched. This CDR3 has 18 residues. As DNA, the CDR3 is TGTGCCAGTAGTATTCTCCAGGGGACAGGCCATCCTGGAAACACCATATATTTT. Translated, it gives CASSILQGTGHPGNTIYF. The complete variable domain, with remaining parts taken from reference TRBV19 and TRBJ1-3, reads DGGITQSPKYLFRKEGQNVTLSCEQNLNHDAMYWYRQDPGQGLRLIYYSQIVNDFQKGDIAEGYSVSREKKESFPLTVTSAQKNPTAFYLCASSILQGTGHPGNTIYFGEGSWLTVV.

V gene TRBV7-8 combines with J gene TRBJ2-7; D is possibly TRBD1 (6 bases). CDR3 size: 15 residues. Germline V gives CDR1 SGHVS, CDR2 FQNEAQ. V lost 5 bases and J lost 4, with 18 bases in between. Written as DNA, the CDR3 is TGTGCCAGCAGCCTAGACGGTGCAGGGGCTTACGAGCAGTACTTC. Protein: CASSLDGAGAYEQYF.